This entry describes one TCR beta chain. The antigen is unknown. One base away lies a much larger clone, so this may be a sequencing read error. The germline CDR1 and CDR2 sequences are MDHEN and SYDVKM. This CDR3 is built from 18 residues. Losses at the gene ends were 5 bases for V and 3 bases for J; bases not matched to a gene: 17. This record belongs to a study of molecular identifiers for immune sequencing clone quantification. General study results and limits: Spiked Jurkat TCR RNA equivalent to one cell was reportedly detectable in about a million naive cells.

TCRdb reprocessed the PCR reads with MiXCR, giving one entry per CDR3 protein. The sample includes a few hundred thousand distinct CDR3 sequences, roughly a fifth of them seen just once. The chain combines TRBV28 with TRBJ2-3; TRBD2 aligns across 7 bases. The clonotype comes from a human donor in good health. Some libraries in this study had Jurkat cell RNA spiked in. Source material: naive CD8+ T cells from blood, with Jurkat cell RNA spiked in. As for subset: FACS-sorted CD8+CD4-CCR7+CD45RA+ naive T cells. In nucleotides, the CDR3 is TGTGCCAGCAGTACCGTAGCGGGTTCTCAACTACCTACAGATACGCAGTATTTT. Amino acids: CASSTVAGSQLPTDTQYF.